This T cell receptor beta chain was profiled in a study of cytomegalovirus exposure and HLA in healthy donors. PCR was performed using 60 Vbeta and 13 Jbeta primers. Sequenced by immunoSEQ multiplex PCR; TCRdb stores in-frame clones only, minus some. Here the sample spans more than 95,000 clones, roughly 79% being singletons. CDR1 and CDR2 from the germline V gene are ENHRY and SYGVKD. With 0 bases removed from V and 0 bases from J, the gap between germline ends came to 9 bases. The CDR3 is 15 amino acids. The origin of this receptor is a male donor in good health and CMV-seronegative. The chain links TRBV10-3 to TRBJ2-7; D possibly corresponds to TRBD1 (5 bases). Sequenced: PBMCs. The CDR3, as DNA: TGTGCCATCAGTGAGTCAGGGCAGGGCTCCTACGAGCAGTACTTC. Protein sequence: CAISESGQGSYEQYF.